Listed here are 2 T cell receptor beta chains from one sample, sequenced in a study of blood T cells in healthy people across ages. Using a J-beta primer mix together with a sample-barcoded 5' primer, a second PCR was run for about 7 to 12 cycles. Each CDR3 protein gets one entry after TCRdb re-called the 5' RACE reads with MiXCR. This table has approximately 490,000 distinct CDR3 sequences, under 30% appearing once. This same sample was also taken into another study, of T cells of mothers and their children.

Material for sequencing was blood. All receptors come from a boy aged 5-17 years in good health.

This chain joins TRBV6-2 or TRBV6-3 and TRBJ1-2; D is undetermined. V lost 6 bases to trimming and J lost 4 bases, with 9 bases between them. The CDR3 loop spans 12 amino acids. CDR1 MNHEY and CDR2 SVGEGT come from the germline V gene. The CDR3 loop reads CASRTGSYGYTF. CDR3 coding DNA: TGTGCCAGCAGAACCGGGAGCTATGGCTACACCTTC.

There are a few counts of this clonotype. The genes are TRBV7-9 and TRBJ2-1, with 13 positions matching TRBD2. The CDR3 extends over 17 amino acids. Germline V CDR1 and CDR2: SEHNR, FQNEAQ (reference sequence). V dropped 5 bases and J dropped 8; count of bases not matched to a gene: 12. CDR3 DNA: TGTGCCAGCAGCCACAGGACTAGCGGGAGAGGGCGGTATGAGCAGTTCTTC. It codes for CASSHRTSGRGRYEQFF.